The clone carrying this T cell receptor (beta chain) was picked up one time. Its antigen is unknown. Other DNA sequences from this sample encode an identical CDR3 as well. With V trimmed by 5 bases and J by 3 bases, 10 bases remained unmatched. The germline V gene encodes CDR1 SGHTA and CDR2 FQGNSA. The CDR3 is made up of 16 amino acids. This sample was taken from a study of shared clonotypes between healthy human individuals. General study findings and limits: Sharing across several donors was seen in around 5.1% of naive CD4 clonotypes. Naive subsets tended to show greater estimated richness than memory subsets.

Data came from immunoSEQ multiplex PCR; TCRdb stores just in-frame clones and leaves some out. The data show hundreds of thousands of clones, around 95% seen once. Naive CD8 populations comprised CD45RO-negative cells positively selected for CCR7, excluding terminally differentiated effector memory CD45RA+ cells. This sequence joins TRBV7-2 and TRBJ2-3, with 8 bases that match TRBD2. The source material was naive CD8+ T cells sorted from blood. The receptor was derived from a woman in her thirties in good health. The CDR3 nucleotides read TGTGCCAGCAGCGGCTGGACCAGCGGGGGTACAGATACGCAGTATTTT. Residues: CASSGWTSGGTDTQYF.